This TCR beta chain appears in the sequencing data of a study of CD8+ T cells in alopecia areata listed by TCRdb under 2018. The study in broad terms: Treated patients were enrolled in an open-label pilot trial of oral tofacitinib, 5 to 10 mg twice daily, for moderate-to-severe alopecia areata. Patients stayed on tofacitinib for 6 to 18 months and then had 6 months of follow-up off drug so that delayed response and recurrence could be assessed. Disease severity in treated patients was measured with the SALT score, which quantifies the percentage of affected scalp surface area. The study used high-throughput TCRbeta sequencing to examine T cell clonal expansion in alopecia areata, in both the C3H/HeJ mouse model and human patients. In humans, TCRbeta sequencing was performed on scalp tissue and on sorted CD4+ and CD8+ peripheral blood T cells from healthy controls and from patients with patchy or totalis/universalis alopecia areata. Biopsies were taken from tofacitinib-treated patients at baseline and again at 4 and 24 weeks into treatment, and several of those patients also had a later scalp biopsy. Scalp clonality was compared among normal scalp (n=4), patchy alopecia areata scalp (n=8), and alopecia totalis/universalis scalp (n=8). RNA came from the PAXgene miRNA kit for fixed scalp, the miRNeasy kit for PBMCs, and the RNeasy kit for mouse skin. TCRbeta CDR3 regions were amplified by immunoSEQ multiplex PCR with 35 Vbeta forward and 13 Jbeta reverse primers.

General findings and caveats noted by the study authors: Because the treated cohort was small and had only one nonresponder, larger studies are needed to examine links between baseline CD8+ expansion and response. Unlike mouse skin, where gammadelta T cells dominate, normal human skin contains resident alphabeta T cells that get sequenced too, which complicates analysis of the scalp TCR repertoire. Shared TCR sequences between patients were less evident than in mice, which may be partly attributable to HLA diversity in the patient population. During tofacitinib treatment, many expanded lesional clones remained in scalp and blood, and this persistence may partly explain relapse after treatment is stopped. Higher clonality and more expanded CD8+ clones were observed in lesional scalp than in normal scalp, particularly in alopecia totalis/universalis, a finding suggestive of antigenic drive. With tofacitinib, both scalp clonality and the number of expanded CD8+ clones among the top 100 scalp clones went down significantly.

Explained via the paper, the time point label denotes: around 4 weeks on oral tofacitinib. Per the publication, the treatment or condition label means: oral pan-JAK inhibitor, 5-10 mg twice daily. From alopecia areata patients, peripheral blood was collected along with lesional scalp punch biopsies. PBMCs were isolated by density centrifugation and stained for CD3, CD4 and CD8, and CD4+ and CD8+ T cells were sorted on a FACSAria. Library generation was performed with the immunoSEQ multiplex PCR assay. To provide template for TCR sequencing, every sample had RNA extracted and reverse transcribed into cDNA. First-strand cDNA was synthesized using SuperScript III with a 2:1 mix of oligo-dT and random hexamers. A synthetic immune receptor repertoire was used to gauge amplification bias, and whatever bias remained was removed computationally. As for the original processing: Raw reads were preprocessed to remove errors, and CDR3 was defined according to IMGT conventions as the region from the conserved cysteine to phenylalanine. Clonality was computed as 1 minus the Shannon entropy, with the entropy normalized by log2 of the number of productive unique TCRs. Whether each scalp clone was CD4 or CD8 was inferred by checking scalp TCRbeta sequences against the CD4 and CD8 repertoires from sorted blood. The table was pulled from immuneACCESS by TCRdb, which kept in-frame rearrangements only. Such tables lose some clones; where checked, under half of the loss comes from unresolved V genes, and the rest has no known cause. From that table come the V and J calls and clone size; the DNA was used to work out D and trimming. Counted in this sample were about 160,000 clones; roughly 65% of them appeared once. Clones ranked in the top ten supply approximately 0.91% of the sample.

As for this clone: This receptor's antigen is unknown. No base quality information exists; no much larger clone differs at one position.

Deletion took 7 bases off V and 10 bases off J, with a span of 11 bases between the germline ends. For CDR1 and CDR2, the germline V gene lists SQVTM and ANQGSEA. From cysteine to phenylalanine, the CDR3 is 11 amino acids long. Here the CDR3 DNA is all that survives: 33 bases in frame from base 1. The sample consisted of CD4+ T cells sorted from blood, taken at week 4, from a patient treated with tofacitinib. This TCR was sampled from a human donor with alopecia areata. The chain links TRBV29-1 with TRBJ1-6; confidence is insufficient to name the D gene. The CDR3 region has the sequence CSGYRRSPLHF. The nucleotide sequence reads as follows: TGCAGCGGCTATAGAAGGTCACCCCTCCACTTT.